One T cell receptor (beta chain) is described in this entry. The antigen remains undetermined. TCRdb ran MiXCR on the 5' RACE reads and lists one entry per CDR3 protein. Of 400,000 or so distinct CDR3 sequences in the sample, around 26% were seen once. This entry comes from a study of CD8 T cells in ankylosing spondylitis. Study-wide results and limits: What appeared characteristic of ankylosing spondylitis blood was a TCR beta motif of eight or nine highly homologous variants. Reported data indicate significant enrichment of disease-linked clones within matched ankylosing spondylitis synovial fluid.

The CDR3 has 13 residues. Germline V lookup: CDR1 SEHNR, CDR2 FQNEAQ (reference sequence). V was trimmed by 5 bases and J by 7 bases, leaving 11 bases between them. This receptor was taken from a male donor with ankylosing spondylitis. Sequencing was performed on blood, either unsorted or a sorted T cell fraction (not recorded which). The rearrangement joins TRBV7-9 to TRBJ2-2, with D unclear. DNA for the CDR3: TGTGCCAGCAGCGAAAGGAATTTCGGGGAGCTGTTTTTT. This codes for CASSERNFGELFF.